The clone carrying this T cell receptor (beta chain) has a handful of counts. What it binds is unknown. The CDR3 consists of 15 residues. CDR1 and CDR2 (germline): LGHNA, YSLEER. Trimming cost V 1 base and J 9 bases, with 16 bases left between them. TCRdb reprocessed the RACE reads via MiXCR and lists one record per CDR3 protein. Of some 400,000 distinct CDR3 sequences listed, 4.5% to 6% are singletons. The time point here: pre-sensitization, week 0. Treatment: therapeutic diphenylcyclopropenone sensitization with weekly scalp DPC. The sample originates from a study of human T cells and chemical hapten exposure. Findings of the study overall: The study found expanded TCRs formed significantly more large CDR3 similarity clusters than controls.

Sequencing used whole blood, obtained in connection with sensitization to the hapten diphenylcyclopropenone (DPC). This TCR came from a woman between 50 and 59 years old with alopecia areata. Some clones in this sample may be carry-over from other donors' samples. The rearrangement uses TRBV4-3 and TRBJ2-1; TRBD2 is a possible D gene (5 bases). CDR3 bases: TGCGCCAGCAGCCAAGTTCGGACTGGCGCCACTGAGCAGTTCTTC. Translation gives CASSQVRTGATEQFF.